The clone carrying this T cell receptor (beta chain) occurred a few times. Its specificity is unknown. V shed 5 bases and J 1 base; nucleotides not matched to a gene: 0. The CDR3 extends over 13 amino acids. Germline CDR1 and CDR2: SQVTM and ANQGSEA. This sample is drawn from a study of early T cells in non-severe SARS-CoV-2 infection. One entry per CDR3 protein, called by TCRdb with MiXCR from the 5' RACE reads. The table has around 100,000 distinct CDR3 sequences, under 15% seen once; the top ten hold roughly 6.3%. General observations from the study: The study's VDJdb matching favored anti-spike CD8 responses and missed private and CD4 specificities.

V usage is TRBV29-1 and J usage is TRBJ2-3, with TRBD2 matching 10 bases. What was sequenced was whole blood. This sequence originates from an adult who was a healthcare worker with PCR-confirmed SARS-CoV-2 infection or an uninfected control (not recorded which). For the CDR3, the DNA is TGCAGCGTTCTAGCGGGGGGCACAGATACGCAGTATTTT. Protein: CSVLAGGTDTQYF.